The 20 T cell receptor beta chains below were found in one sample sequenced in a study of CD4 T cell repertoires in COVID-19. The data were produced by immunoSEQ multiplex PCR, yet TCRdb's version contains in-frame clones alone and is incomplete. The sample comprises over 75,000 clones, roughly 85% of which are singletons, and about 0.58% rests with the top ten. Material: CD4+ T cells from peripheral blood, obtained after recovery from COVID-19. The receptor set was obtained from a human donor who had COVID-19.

The CDR3 sequence is CASSRSGRGAGETQYF. The CDR3 DNA follows: TGTGCCAGCAGCCGTAGCGGGAGAGGGGCCGGGGAGACCCAGTACTTC. The chain recombines TRBV7-8 with TRBJ2-5, with TRBD2 matching 9 bases. CDR3 length equals 16 residues. Per the germline V gene, CDR1 is SGHVS and CDR2 is FQNEAQ. The J segment lost 5 bases and the V segment lost 5 bases, leaving 12 bases of the junction unmatched.

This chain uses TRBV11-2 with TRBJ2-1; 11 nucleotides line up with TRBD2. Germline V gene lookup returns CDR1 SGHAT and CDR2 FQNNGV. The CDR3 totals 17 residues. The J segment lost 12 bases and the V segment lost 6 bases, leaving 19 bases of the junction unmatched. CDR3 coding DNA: TGTGCCAGCAGTACTACCGGCGAACTAGCGGGAGTGGGGGGGCAGTTCTTC. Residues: CASSTTGELAGVGGQFF.

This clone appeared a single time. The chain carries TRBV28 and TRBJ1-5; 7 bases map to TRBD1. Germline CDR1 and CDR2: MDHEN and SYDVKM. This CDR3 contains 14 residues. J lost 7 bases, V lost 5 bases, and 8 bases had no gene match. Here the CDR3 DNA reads TGTGCCAGCAGTCCGGGGACAGTTCCCCAGCCCCAGCATTTT. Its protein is CASSPGTVPQPQHF.

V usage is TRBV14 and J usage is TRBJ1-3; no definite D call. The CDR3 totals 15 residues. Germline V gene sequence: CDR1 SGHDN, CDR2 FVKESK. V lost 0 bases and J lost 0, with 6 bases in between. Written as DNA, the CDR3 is TGTGCCAGCAGCCAAGACCCTATCTCTGGAAACACCATATATTTT. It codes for CASSQDPISGNTIYF.

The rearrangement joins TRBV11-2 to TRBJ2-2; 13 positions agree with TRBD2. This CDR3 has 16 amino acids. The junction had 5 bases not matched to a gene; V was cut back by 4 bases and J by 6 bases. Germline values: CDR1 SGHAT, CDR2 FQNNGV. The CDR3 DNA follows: TGTGCCAGCAGCTCCAGACTAGCGGGGGGTTCCGGGGAGCTGTTTTTT. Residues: CASSSRLAGGSGELFF.

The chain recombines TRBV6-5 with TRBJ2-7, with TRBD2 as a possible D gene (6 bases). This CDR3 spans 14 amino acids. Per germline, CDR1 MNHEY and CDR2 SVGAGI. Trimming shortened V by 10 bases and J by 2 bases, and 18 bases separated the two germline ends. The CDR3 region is CATQPYGGTYEQYF. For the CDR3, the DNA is TGTGCCACCCAGCCGTATGGGGGGACCTACGAGCAGTACTTC.

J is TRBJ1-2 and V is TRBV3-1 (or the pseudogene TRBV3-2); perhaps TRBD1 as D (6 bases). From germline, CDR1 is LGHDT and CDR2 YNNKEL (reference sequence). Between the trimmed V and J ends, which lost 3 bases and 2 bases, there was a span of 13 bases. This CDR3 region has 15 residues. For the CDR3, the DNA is TGTGCCAGCAGCCAGAGGGGGAAGGGGAACTATGGCTACACCTTC. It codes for CASSQRGKGNYGYTF.

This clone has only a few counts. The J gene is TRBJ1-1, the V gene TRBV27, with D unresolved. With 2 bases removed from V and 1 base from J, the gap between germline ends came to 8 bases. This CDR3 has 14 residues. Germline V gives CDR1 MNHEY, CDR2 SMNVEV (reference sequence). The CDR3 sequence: CASSLLTGNTEAFF. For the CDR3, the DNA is TGTGCCAGCAGTTTACTTACCGGGAACACTGAAGCTTTCTTT.

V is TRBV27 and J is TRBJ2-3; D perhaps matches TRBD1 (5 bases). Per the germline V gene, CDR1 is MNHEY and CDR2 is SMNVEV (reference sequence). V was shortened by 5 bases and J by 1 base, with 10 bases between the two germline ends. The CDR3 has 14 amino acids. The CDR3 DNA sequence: TGTGCCAGCAGTAGCCCCAGGGGCACAGATACGCAGTATTTT. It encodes CASSSPRGTDTQYF.

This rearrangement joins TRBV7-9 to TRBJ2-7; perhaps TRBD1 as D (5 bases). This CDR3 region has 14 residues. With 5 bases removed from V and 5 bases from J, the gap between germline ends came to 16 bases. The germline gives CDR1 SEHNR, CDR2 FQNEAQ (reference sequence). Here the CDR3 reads CASSTQAGSHEQYF. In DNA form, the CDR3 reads TGTGCCAGCAGCACTCAGGCAGGGTCCCACGAGCAGTACTTC. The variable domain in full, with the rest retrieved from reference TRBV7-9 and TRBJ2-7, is DTGVSQNPRHKITKRGQNVTFRCDPISEHNRLYWYRQTLGQGPEFLTYFQNEAQLEKSRLLSDRFSAERPKGSFSTLEIQRTEQGDSAMYLCASSTQAGSHEQYFGPGTRLTVT.

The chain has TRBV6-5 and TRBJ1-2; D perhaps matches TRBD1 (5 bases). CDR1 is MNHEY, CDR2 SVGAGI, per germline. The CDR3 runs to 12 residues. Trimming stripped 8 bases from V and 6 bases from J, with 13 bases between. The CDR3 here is CASWDPSHGYTF. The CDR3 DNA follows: TGTGCCAGCTGGGACCCGTCTCATGGCTACACCTTC.

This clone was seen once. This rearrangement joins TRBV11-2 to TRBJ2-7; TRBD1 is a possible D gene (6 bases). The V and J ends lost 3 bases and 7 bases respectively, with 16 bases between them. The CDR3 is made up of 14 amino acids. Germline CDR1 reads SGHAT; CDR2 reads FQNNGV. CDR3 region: CASSFGDQGLEQYF. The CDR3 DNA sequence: TGTGCCAGCAGCTTCGGAGATCAGGGGCTTGAGCAGTACTTC. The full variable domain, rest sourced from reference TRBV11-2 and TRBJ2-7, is EAGVAQSPRYKIIEKRQSVAFWCNPISGHATLYWYQQILGQGPKLLIQFQNNGVVDDSQLPKDRFSAERLKGVDSTLKIQPAKLEDSAVYLCASSFGDQGLEQYFGPGTRLTVT.

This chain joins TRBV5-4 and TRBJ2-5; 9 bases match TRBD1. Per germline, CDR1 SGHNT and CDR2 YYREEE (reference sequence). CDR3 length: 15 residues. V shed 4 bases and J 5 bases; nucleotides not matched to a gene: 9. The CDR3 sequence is CASSIPTGGLETQYF. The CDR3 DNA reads TGTGCCAGCAGCATCCCGACAGGGGGGTTGGAGACCCAGTACTTC.

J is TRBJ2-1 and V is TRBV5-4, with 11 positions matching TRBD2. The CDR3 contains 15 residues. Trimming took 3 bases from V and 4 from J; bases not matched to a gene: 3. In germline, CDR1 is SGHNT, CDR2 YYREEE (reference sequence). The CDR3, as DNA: TGTGCCAGCAGCTCCGGGACTAGCGGATACAATGAGCAGTTCTTC. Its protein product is CASSSGTSGYNEQFF.

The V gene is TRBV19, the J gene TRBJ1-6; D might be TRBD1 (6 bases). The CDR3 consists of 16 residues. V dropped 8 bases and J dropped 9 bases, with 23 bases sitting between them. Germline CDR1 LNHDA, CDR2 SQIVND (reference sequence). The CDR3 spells CASSQEWDNRGSPLHF. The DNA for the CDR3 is TGTGCCAGTTCTCAAGAATGGGACAATCGTGGTTCACCCCTCCACTTT.

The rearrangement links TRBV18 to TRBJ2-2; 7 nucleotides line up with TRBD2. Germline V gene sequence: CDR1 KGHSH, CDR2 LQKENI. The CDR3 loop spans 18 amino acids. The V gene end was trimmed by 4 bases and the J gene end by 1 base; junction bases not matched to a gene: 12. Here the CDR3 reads CASSQLAGDPLNTGELFF. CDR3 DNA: TGTGCCAGCTCACAGTTGGCGGGGGACCCCTTGAACACCGGGGAGCTGTTTTTT.

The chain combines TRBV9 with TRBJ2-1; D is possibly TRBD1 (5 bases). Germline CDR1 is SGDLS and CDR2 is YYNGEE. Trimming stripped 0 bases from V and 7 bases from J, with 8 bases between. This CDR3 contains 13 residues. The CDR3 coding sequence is TGTGCCAGCAGCGTAGCCAGGGTAAATGAGCAGTTCTTC. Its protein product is CASSVARVNEQFF.

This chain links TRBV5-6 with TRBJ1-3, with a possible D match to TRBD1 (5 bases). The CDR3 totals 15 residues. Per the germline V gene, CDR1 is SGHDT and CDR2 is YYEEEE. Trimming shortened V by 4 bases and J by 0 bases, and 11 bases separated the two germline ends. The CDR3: CASSPETGSGNTIYF. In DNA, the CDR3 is TGTGCCAGCAGCCCCGAAACAGGCTCTGGAAACACCATATATTTT.

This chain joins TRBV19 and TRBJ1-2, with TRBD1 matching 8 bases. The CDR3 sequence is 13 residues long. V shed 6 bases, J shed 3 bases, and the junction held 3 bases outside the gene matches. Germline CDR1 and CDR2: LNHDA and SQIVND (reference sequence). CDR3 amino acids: CASRGQEDYGYTF. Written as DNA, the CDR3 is TGTGCCAGTAGGGGACAGGAGGACTATGGCTACACCTTC. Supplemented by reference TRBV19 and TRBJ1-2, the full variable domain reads DGGITQSPKYLFRKEGQNVTLSCEQNLNHDAMYWYRQDPGQGLRLIYYSQIVNDFQKGDIAEGYSVSREKKESFPLTVTSAQKNPTAFYLCASRGQEDYGYTFGSGTRLTVV.

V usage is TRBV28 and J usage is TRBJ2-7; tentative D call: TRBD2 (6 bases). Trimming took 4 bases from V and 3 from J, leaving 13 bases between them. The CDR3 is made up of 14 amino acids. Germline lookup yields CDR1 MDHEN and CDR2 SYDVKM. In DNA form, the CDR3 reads TGTGCCAGCAGTTCTCCGGGACTCCGCTACGAGCAGTACTTC. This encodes CASSSPGLRYEQYF.